Below, 32 T cell receptor beta chains from the same sample are listed, as sequenced in a study of regulatory T cells in long-lasting Graves disease. Building of the TCR beta libraries involved iRepertoire HTBI primers and Arm-PCR of CDR3 regions. Each CDR3 protein gets one entry after TCRdb re-called the multiplex PCR reads with MiXCR. The sample holds about 450,000 distinct CDR3 sequences; roughly 15% are singletons and the top ten take over 8.5%. Documented time point: newly diagnosed GD, antithyroid drugs for less than 3 months. PBMC-extracted RNA yielded the TCR library. The sample was also linked to a second study, of T cells in Graves' hyperthyroidism and ophthalmopathy.

This specimen was peripheral blood mononuclear cells (PBMCs), taken at new diagnosis, from a patient treated with antithyroid drugs. The receptors shown here come from a woman aged 25-40 years with Graves disease.

This clonotype was seen many times. The chain recombines TRBV28 with TRBJ1-5; 8 bases align to TRBD1. CDR1 and CDR2 from the germline V gene are MDHEN and SYDVKM. V dropped 3 bases and J dropped 0; count of bases not matched to a gene: 10. The CDR3 totals 18 residues. The CDR3 spells CASSLTGALLYSNQPQHF. In DNA form, the CDR3 reads TGTGCCAGCAGTTTGACAGGGGCCCTCCTTTATAGCAATCAGCCCCAGCATTTT.

Concerning this clonotype itself: A far larger clone is one nucleotide away, so this likely arose from a read error. The chain recombines TRBV10-3 with TRBJ2-7; no definite D call. Per germline, CDR1 ENHRY and CDR2 SYGVKD. This CDR3 is built from 12 residues. The V end was cut by 6 bases, the J end by 6 bases, with 12 bases between. In DNA, the CDR3 is TGTGCCATCAGCAATGACCCGGGCGAGCAGTACTTC. It encodes CAISNDPGEQYF.

This clonotype was seen more than once but under ten times. Because the CDR3 is missing its conserved closing phenylalanine or tryptophan, this is likely a read error. CDR3: CASSEESDEQYS. The DNA for the CDR3 is TGTGCCAGCAGTGAAGAGTCGGACGAGCAGTACTCC. J is TRBJ2-7 and V is TRBV2, with D unresolved. CDR1 is SNHLY and CDR2 is FYNNEI in the germline V gene. The CDR3 extends over 12 amino acids. V lost 1 base and J lost 5, with 6 bases in between.

The table lists this clonotype with many counts. The DNA for the CDR3 is TGTGCCAGCAGTTTCCGGACTAGCGGACACACAGATACGCAGTATTTT. It is translated as CASSFRTSGHTDTQYF. The chain is built from TRBV27 and TRBJ2-3, with 10 bases identical to TRBD2. Germline-derived CDR1 and CDR2 are MNHEY and SMNVEV (reference sequence). With 3 bases clipped from V and 2 bases from J, the junction kept 5 bases outside the gene matches. The CDR3 is 16 amino acids.

This clonotype came up a few times. The chain joins TRBV6-1 to TRBJ2-5; 9 nucleotides agree with TRBD1. The CDR3 is 17 residues long. The germline V gene has CDR1 MNHNS and CDR2 SASEGT. Germline trimming cut 1 base from V and 6 bases from J; bases unmatched to any gene: 12. CDR3 protein: CASSEEYNRGRLKTQYF. The CDR3 bases are TGTGCCAGCAGTGAAGAGTATAACAGGGGGCGCTTAAAGACCCAGTACTTC.

Concerning this clonotype: A single base separates this from a much larger clone, so it may be a read error. The chain uses TRBV28 and TRBJ1-4; D may be TRBD1 (6 bases). Germline CDR1 reads MDHEN; CDR2 reads SYDVKM. The V end lost 5 bases, the J end lost 3 bases, and 13 bases lay between the germline ends. The CDR3 contains 15 residues. The CDR3 is CASSPNRAANEKLFF. The CDR3 nucleotides read TGTGCCAGCAGTCCAAACAGGGCGGCTAATGAAAAACTGTTTTTT.

This clonotype was recorded at least ten times. This sequence joins TRBV7-9 and TRBJ2-1, with D possibly matching TRBD2 (7 bases). Between the trimmed V and J ends, which lost 8 bases and 1 base, there was a span of 12 bases. The length of the CDR3 is 14 residues. The germline gives CDR1 SEHNR, CDR2 FQNEAQ (reference sequence). The CDR3 DNA is TGTGCCAGCGGGGGGGGGGCTTCCTACAATGAGCAGTTCTTC. Protein product: CASGGGASYNEQFF.

The sample holds many counts of this clonotype. The chain employs TRBV5-6 and TRBJ1-2, with D possibly matching TRBD1 (6 bases). Germline V gives CDR1 SGHDT, CDR2 YYEEEE. V lost 3 bases to trimming and J lost 5 bases, with 11 bases between them. The CDR3 consists of 13 residues. The CDR3 sequence: CASSWTETYGYTF. CDR3 coding DNA: TGTGCCAGCAGCTGGACAGAAACTTATGGCTACACCTTC.

This clonotype was detected many times. V is TRBV12-3 or TRBV12-4 and J is TRBJ1-1; D may be TRBD1 (5 bases). Trimming took off 6 bases at V and 6 bases at J, with 20 bases between the two ends. The length of the CDR3 is 15 residues. The chain's CDR3 is CASRAIGGDASEAFF. As DNA, the CDR3 is TGTGCCAGCAGGGCAATTGGCGGGGACGCCTCTGAAGCTTTCTTT.

On this clonotype: One base away lies a much larger clone, so this may be a sequencing read error. J is TRBJ2-1 and V is TRBV20-1, with 9 bases identical to TRBD2. Germline lookup yields CDR1 DFQATT and CDR2 SNEGSKA (reference sequence). V lost 3 bases and J lost 9; bases outside the gene matches: 6. The CDR3 totals 13 residues. The CDR3 nucleotides are TGCAGTGCTAGGCGGGAGGGCCGGAGTGAGCAGTTCTTC. This sequence encodes CSARREGRSEQFF.

This clonotype was recorded many times. The CDR3 DNA is TGTGCCAGCAGCGCACAGGGGGCTCCTACGGAGCAGTACTTC. Residues: CASSAQGAPTEQYF. This chain links TRBV7-6 with TRBJ2-7; 9 bases line up with TRBD1. The CDR3 extends over 14 amino acids. Germline V gene sequence: CDR1 SGHVS, CDR2 FNYEAQ. Trimming removed 5 bases from V and 7 bases from J; junction bases left unmatched: 9.

This clonotype was seen a handful of times. This chain joins TRBV30 and TRBJ2-3, with D possibly matching TRBD1 (6 bases). CDR1 and CDR2 (germline): GTSNPN, SVGIG (reference sequence). The V end was cut by 1 base, the J end by 5 bases, with 16 bases between. This CDR3 is 15 amino acids long. Written as DNA, the CDR3 is TGTGCCTGGAGTGACAGGGTCGTATGGGGAGATACGCAGTATTTT. The encoded protein is CAWSDRVVWGDTQYF. The full variable domain, with the rest looked up from reference TRBV30 and TRBJ2-3, is SQTIHQWPATLVQPVGSPLSLECTVEGTSNPNLYWYRQAAGRGLQLLFYSVGIGQISSEVPQNLSASRPQDRQFILSSKKLLLSDSGFYLCAWSDRVVWGDTQYFGPGTRLTVL.

Ten or more counts support this clonotype. This chain uses TRBV5-8 with TRBJ2-2, with 8 bases that match TRBD1. This CDR3 comprises 14 residues. CDR1 is SGHTS, CDR2 YDEGEE, per germline. The V segment lost 6 bases and the J segment 5 bases; nucleotides outside the gene matches: 6. The CDR3 DNA is TGTGCCAGCAAACCGGACAGGGTAACCGGGGAGCTGTTTTTT. Encoded protein: CASKPDRVTGELFF. The complete variable domain, with remaining parts taken from reference TRBV5-8 and TRBJ2-2, reads EAGVTQSPTHLIKTRGQQATLRCSPISGHTSVYWYQQALGLGLQFLLWYDEGEERNRGNFPPRFSGRQFPNYSSELNVNALELEDSALYLCASKPDRVTGELFFGEGSRLTVL.

For this clonotype: This may stem from a read error, because a much larger clone lies one nucleotide away. The J gene is TRBJ2-3, the V gene TRBV29-1, with D possibly being TRBD2 (5 bases). TRBJ2-5 matches the DNA end more closely, so the J call is doubtful. The CDR3 contains 14 residues. CDR1 SQVTM and CDR2 ANQGSEA come from the germline V gene. The CDR3 is CSAQSGIPRETQYF. The CDR3 DNA reads as TGCAGCGCCCAATCGGGGATACCACGAGAGACCCAGTACTTC.

This clonotype came up a few times. The chain has TRBV10-2 and TRBJ2-3, with a tentative D call TRBD2 (6 bases). Germline CDR1 WSHSY, CDR2 SAAADI. Trimming left V 2 bases short and J 5 bases short, with 17 bases between. The CDR3 is 16 residues long. CDR3 DNA sequence: TGCGCCAGCAGTGAGAAGAACTCCGCCGGGAGAGATACGCAGTATTTT. Translated: CASSEKNSAGRDTQYF.

With regard to this clonotype: A far bigger clonotype differs at one base, so this is likely a read error. The gene calls are TRBV20-1 and TRBJ2-5; TRBD2 matches at 14 bases. The CDR3 totals 18 residues. CDR1 DFQATT and CDR2 SNEGSKA come from the germline V gene (reference sequence). Unmatched junction bases numbered 23, after V lost 6 bases and J lost 11 bases. For the CDR3, the DNA is TGCAGTGCCCCCCTAGGGACTAGCGGGAGTAGTTGGGACAATGAGCAGTACTTC. Translation: CSAPLGTSGSSWDNEQYF.

Ten or more counts support this clonotype. This chain links TRBV7-9 with TRBJ2-3; D possibly corresponds to TRBD2 (5 bases). V lost 6 bases, J lost 9 bases, and 16 bases lay in between. The V gene's germline CDR1 is SEHNR and CDR2 FQNEAQ (reference sequence). The CDR3 covers 13 residues. The CDR3 protein is CASSRPTTLTQYF. The CDR3 nucleotides read TGTGCCAGCAGTCGCCCGACTACCCTGACGCAGTATTTT. The variable domain in full, completed from reference TRBV7-9 and TRBJ2-3, reads DTGVSQNPRHKITKRGQNVTFRCDPISEHNRLYWYRQTLGQGPEFLTYFQNEAQLEKSRLLSDRFSAERPKGSFSTLEIQRTEQGDSAMYLCASSRPTTLTQYFGPGTRLTVL.

This clonotype was counted a few times. The chain couples TRBV3-1 to TRBJ2-5; no definite D call. Germline V gene lookup returns CDR1 LGHDT and CDR2 YNNKEL (reference sequence). Deletions cut 0 bases from V and 4 bases from J, with 15 bases between. The CDR3 contains 16 residues. The CDR3 DNA follows: TGTGCCAGCAGCCAAGAAAAGTCGTCGGCAAGAGAGACCCAGTACTTC. Its protein is CASSQEKSSARETQYF.

The chain uses TRBV2 and TRBJ2-1; 11 nucleotides match TRBD2. Germline V gene lookup returns CDR1 SNHLY and CDR2 FYNNEI. The CDR3 contains 19 residues. V gave up 6 bases and J gave up 2 bases; unmatched junction bases: 15. CDR3 protein: CASSQRLAGHSFPYNEQFF. The CDR3 region has the DNA TGTGCCAGCAGCCAACGACTAGCGGGACATTCTTTTCCCTACAATGAGCAGTTCTTC. The complete variable domain, with remaining parts taken from reference TRBV2 and TRBJ2-1, reads EPEVTQTPSHQVTQMGQEVILRCVPISNHLYFYWYRQILGQKVEFLVSFYNNEISEKSEIFDDQFSVERPDGSNFTLKIRSTKLEDSAMYFCASSQRLAGHSFPYNEQFFGPGTRLTVL.

This clonotype was counted at least ten times. The gene calls are TRBV3-1 and TRBJ1-1; the match to TRBD1 covers 9 bases. The CDR3 is made up of 14 amino acids. V shed 4 bases, J shed 7 bases, and the junction held 7 bases outside the gene matches. CDR1 and CDR2 (germline): LGHDT, YNNKEL (reference sequence). CDR3 sequence (DNA): TGTGCCAGCAGCCCGTGGGACAGGGACTATGAAGCTTTCTTT. It yields the protein CASSPWDRDYEAFF. The full variable domain, rest sourced from reference TRBV3-1 and TRBJ1-1, is DTAVSQTPKYLVTQMGNDKSIKCEQNLGHDTMYWYKQDSKKFLKIMFSYNNKELIINETVPNRFSPKSPDKAHLNLHINSLELGDSAVYFCASSPWDRDYEAFFGQGTRLTVV.

This clonotype was counted only a few times. The chain employs TRBV5-1 and TRBJ2-7; 7 bases match TRBD1. Per germline, CDR1 SGHRS and CDR2 YFSETQ. V gave up 0 bases and J gave up 3 bases; unmatched junction bases: 12. The CDR3 runs 17 residues. The CDR3, as DNA: TGCGCCAGCAGCTTGGCCACACAGGGACAGCCTCACTACGAGCAGTACTTC. This translates into CASSLATQGQPHYEQYF.

This clonotype was observed once. A read error may be the cause here, since a much bigger clone is one base away. The CDR3 sequence is CPSSGRVLGETQYF. DNA of the CDR3: TGTCCCAGCAGTGGCCGGGTGCTTGGTGAGACCCAGTACTTC. The chain couples TRBV2 to TRBJ2-5; unclear D gene. Per the germline V gene, CDR1 is SNHLY and CDR2 is FYNNEI. This CDR3 contains 14 residues.

This clonotype has just one count. The gene calls are TRBV11-1 and TRBJ2-1; 9 nucleotides align to TRBD2. The CDR3 is 17 residues long. CDR1 and CDR2 (germline): SGHAT, FQDESV (reference sequence). J gave up 3 bases and V 2 bases, and 8 bases lay outside the gene matches. Written as DNA, the CDR3 is TGTGCCAGCAGCTTAATACTAGCGGGTGCGGGCTACAATGAGCAGTTCTTC. It translates to CASSLILAGAGYNEQFF.

This clonotype has more than one count but fewer than ten. The chain recombines TRBV29-1 with TRBJ1-1; 9 positions agree with TRBD1. V gave up 6 bases and J gave up 1 base; unmatched junction bases: 3. Germline V gene lookup returns CDR1 SQVTM and CDR2 ANQGSEA. The CDR3 sequence is 13 residues long. The CDR3 region is CSVKTGGNTEAFF. CDR3 nucleotide sequence: TGCAGCGTGAAGACAGGGGGGAACACTGAAGCTTTCTTT.

This clonotype was observed many times. The chain has TRBV28 and TRBJ1-2; 12 bases agree with TRBD1. CDR1 and CDR2 from the germline V gene are MDHEN and SYDVKM. The CDR3 has 16 residues. The ends lost 2 bases at V and 7 bases at J; junction bases unmatched: 8. This CDR3 reads CASSLGLGQGASGYTF. The CDR3 nucleotides are TGTGCCAGCAGTTTAGGTCTGGGACAGGGGGCCTCTGGCTACACCTTC.

In the case of this clonotype: A read error is likely here: a far larger clone is one base away. The CDR3 end shows no conserved phenylalanine or tryptophan, and so a read error is likely. The chain employs TRBV7-3 and TRBJ2-1; 10 bases are a match to TRBD2. V lost 2 bases and J lost 9; bases outside the gene matches: 13. CDR3 length: 17 residues. Germline CDR1 reads SGHTA; CDR2 reads FQGTGA. The CDR3 loop is CASSLAVLAGMRIEQFS. The CDR3 bases are TGTGCCAGCAGCTTAGCTGTACTAGCGGGGATGAGGATTGAGCAGTTCTCC.

The chain employs TRBV20-1 and TRBJ2-7; no definite D call. This CDR3 is 13 amino acids long. Germline assignment: CDR1 DFQATT and CDR2 SNEGSKA (reference sequence). V dropped 4 bases and J dropped 2 bases, with 12 bases sitting between them. The CDR3 nucleotides are TGCAGTGCTATTGTGGCGGATACCTACGAGCAGTACTTC. Its translation: CSAIVADTYEQYF.

The genes are TRBV4-1 and TRBJ1-1; D unclear. Trimming took off 2 bases at V and 4 bases at J, with 8 bases between the two ends. CDR1 and CDR2 (germline): MGHRA, YSYEKL. This CDR3 is 13 amino acids long. CDR3 region: CASSQHYATEAFF. In DNA form, the CDR3 reads TGCGCCAGCAGCCAACATTACGCCACTGAAGCTTTCTTT.

In this sample, this clonotype turned up many times. This sequence joins TRBV28 and TRBJ1-1, with a possible D match to TRBD1 (5 bases). Trimming took 5 bases from V and 1 from J, leaving 14 bases between them. The CDR3 has 15 residues. The V gene's germline CDR1 is MDHEN and CDR2 SYDVKM. The CDR3 loop is CASSPPMGPNTEAFF. Written as DNA, the CDR3 is TGTGCCAGCAGTCCCCCTATGGGGCCGAACACTGAAGCTTTCTTT.

This clonotype was seen at least ten times. The chain carries TRBV12-3 or TRBV12-4 and TRBJ2-3; 8 bases are a match to TRBD1. There are 16 residues in the CDR3. The V and J ends lost 0 bases and 0 bases, in that order; junction bases with no gene match: 2. CDR3 protein: CASSLARGPSTDTQYF. CDR3 sequence (DNA): TGTGCCAGCAGTTTAGCCAGGGGGCCCAGCACAGATACGCAGTATTTT.

This clonotype was seen ten or more times. This chain connects TRBV4-2 to TRBJ2-7, with D perhaps being TRBD1 or TRBD2 (5 bases each). The CDR3 covers 15 residues. Germline CDR1 LGHNA, CDR2 YNFKEQ. Trimming shortened V by 4 bases and J by 6 bases, and 19 bases separated the two germline ends. The CDR3 is CASSLLRGPVVEQYF. CDR3 nucleotide sequence: TGTGCCAGCAGCCTCTTACGGGGACCTGTGGTCGAGCAGTACTTC.

At least ten counts were recorded for this clonotype. The chain combines TRBV20-1 with TRBJ2-3, with D uncertain. This CDR3 contains 17 residues. V lost 6 bases, J lost 1 base, and 23 bases lay in between. Germline V gene lookup returns CDR1 DFQATT and CDR2 SNEGSKA (reference sequence). The CDR3 sequence is CSAPPPLDLLGTDTQYF. The CDR3 nucleotides are TGCAGTGCGCCACCGCCGCTAGATCTTCTTGGCACAGATACGCAGTATTTT.